The entry that follows covers one T cell receptor (beta chain) sequence. Its target is not known. Every bit of the isolated RNA underwent reverse transcription, so sequencing read expressed TCRB transcripts. The table came from immunoSEQ multiplex PCR; TCRdb's copy has only in-frame clones and leaves some out. Of 250,000 to 300,000 clones in the sample, 24% were seen once. The data were obtained in a study of beta chain features in type 1 diabetes. CDR3 length: 12 amino acids. The V end lost 11 bases, the J end lost 4 bases, and 14 bases lay between the germline ends. Germline loops: CDR1 MRHNA, CDR2 SNTAGT. Whole-study findings and limits: Moderate yet significant TCRB CDR3 shortening was seen in Type 1 diabetes patients in all four CD4+ subsets. In type 1 diabetes patients, VDJ junctions had fewer insertions; deletions at these junctions were more frequent. Patients' naive, central memory and regulatory TCRB repertoires appeared more alike than those of healthy donors.

The source material was naive CD4+ T cells from blood. The chain carries TRBV6-4 and TRBJ1-2; D might be TRBD1 (5 bases). The clonotype comes from a woman younger than 45 with type 1 diabetes. CDR3 region: CAGLQEGYGYTF. The CDR3 nucleotides read TGTGCCGGCTTACAGGAGGGCTATGGCTACACCTTC.